Each of the 17 T cell receptor beta chains below was sequenced from the same sample in a study of PD-L1 blockade in urothelial cancer. Only in-frame clones appear in the TCRdb table, and some are missing; sequencing was by immunoSEQ multiplex PCR. The table includes tens of thousands of clones, approximately 81% detected once. This specimen was PBMCs, taken around atezolizumab (anti-PD-L1) treatment. These receptors all stem from a man between 65 and 80 years old with urothelial cancer.

This clone has only one observation. This rearrangement joins TRBV7-8 to TRBJ1-4; maybe TRBD1 (6 bases). The V gene's germline CDR1 is SGHVS and CDR2 FQNEAQ. Trimming removed 3 bases at V and 5 bases at J, with 13 bases between. The CDR3 spans 15 residues. CDR3 DNA: TGTGCCAGCAGCTTGGGCAGGGGACCCAATGAAAAACTGTTTTTT. Translating it yields CASSLGRGPNEKLFF.

The V and J genes are TRBV5-1 and TRBJ2-5, with TRBD1 identical over 9 bases. The CDR3 is 15 residues long. V shed 1 base and J 5 bases; nucleotides not matched to a gene: 6. Germline-derived CDR1 and CDR2 are SGHRS and YFSETQ. The CDR3 coding sequence is TGCGCCAGCAGCTTGATGGGACAGGGACGGGAGACCCAGTACTTC. Translation: CASSLMGQGRETQYF.

Of note for this clone: The DNA is omitted, as the CDR3 cannot be located on it reliably, and the CDR3 follows TCRdb's listing. The rearrangement joins TRBV6-1 to TRBJ1-4; TRBD1 is the table's D call and was not checked against the DNA. Including both end residues, the CDR3 is 13 amino acids long. CDR1 and CDR2 from the germline V gene are MNHNS and SASEGT. CDR3: CASILDRAEKLFF.

The chain uses TRBV21-1 and TRBJ1-2; the table gives TRBD1 as D, unverified against the DNA. TRBV21-1 represents a pseudogene. The CDR3 has 19 residues. Here the CDR3 reads CASSYPELFHRKLNYGYTF. CDR3 DNA: TGTGCCAGCAGCTACCCTGAACTTTTTCACAGGAAACTTAACTATGGCTACACCTTC.

The genes are TRBV19 and TRBJ1-2, with D maybe TRBD1 (6 bases). Germline V gene lookup returns CDR1 LNHDA and CDR2 SQIVND (reference sequence). This CDR3 spans 15 amino acids. Trimming took off 7 bases at V and 4 bases at J, with 19 bases between the two ends. CDR3 sequence (DNA): TGTGCCAGTACCACTACGCGGGGGCACCGCTATGGCTACACCTTC. As protein: CASTTTRGHRYGYTF.

The chain couples TRBV5-5 to TRBJ1-2; D remains ambiguous. V gave up 4 bases and J gave up 7 bases, with 17 bases separating them. CDR1 is SGHKS and CDR2 is YYEKEE in the germline V gene (reference sequence). The CDR3 extends over 14 amino acids. In DNA form, the CDR3 reads TGTGCCAGCAGCCCCACCCTCGGACTGAGTGGCTACACCTTC. Translating gives CASSPTLGLSGYTF.

The chain recombines TRBV14 with TRBJ2-2; 7 nucleotides align to TRBD1. Germline-derived CDR1 and CDR2 are SGHDN and FVKESK. This CDR3 has 14 amino acids. V dropped 6 bases and J dropped 2; count of bases not matched to a gene: 3. CDR3 nucleotides: TGTGCCAGCAGGGGGACAGCAAACACCGGGGAGCTGTTTTTT. Translated: CASRGTANTGELFF.

This chain connects TRBV18 to TRBJ2-2; TRBD1 is a possible D gene (5 bases). CDR1 is KGHSH and CDR2 is LQKENI in the germline V gene. The CDR3 is 16 residues long. V lost 3 bases, J lost 0 bases, and 11 bases lay in between. The chain's CDR3 is CASSPTTVANTGELFF. The DNA of the CDR3 is TGTGCCAGCTCACCTACGACAGTCGCGAACACCGGGGAGCTGTTTTTT.

V usage is TRBV7-9 and J usage is TRBJ1-1; 7 bases are shared with TRBD1. The CDR3 contains 14 residues. Trimming took 1 base from V and 8 from J; bases not matched to a gene: 7. Germline V gene lookup returns CDR1 SEHNR and CDR2 FQNEAQ (reference sequence). The CDR3 region is CASSLVTGESEAFF. The DNA of the CDR3 is TGTGCCAGCAGCTTAGTTACAGGGGAGAGCGAAGCTTTCTTT.

Concerning this clone: The same CDR3 is also encoded by other DNA sequences in this sample. The V and J genes are TRBV27 and TRBJ2-7, with D possibly matching TRBD2 (5 bases). Looked up from germline, CDR1 is MNHEY and CDR2 is SMNVEV (reference sequence). This CDR3 comprises 15 residues. V was trimmed by 0 bases and J by 5 bases, leaving 14 bases between them. CDR3 region: CASSLSGAYLNEQYF. DNA for the CDR3: TGTGCCAGCAGTTTATCGGGAGCCTACCTTAACGAGCAGTACTTC.

J is TRBJ2-3 and V is TRBV5-1, with TRBD2 matching 8 bases. The length of the CDR3 is 16 residues. With 0 bases clipped from V and 2 bases from J, the junction kept 5 bases outside the gene matches. Germline-derived CDR1 and CDR2 are SGHRS and YFSETQ. CDR3 in amino acids: CASSLVAGGSTDTQYF. CDR3 nucleotides: TGCGCCAGCAGCTTGGTTGCGGGAGGCTCCACAGATACGCAGTATTTT.

V is TRBV18 and J is TRBJ2-7; 10 bases map to TRBD1. The CDR3 runs to 15 residues. Unmatched junction bases numbered 10, after V lost 6 bases and J lost 5 bases. The germline V gene encodes CDR1 KGHSH and CDR2 LQKENI. The CDR3 nucleotides read TGTGCCAGCTCGCACTCCGGGACAGGGGTGAACGAGCAGTACTTC. It is translated as CASSHSGTGVNEQYF.

This clone occurred a few times. The gene calls are TRBV27 and TRBJ2-7; 9 positions agree with TRBD2. The CDR3 sequence is 15 residues long. CDR1 and CDR2 (germline): MNHEY, SMNVEV (reference sequence). With V trimmed by 5 bases and J by 3 bases, 8 bases remained unmatched. Written as DNA, the CDR3 is TGTGCCAGCAGTCCCTTTGCGGGAGGGGACTACGAGCAGTACTTC. Translated: CASSPFAGGDYEQYF.

This clone came up once. This chain connects TRBV5-6 to TRBJ2-3, with 7 nucleotides matching TRBD2. The germline CDR1 and CDR2 sequences are SGHDT and YYEEEE. V was pared by 4 bases and J by 4 bases, with 9 bases of the junction left unmatched. The CDR3 spans 15 residues. The CDR3 nucleotides read TGTGCCAGCAGCCCGGGACTAACAAAGCCAGATACGCAGTATTTT. Its protein product is CASSPGLTKPDTQYF.

This clone came up once. This sequence joins TRBV6-9 and TRBJ2-7, with 9 bases that match TRBD2. J gave up 1 base and V 0 bases, and 7 bases lay outside the gene matches. Germline CDR1 is MNHGY and CDR2 is SVAAGI. This CDR3 spans 17 amino acids. The CDR3 nucleotides read TGTGCCAGCAGTTATTCTATTAGCGGGGGTTCTTCCTACGAGCAGTACTTC. Protein sequence: CASSYSISGGSSYEQYF.

This chain connects TRBV5-1 to TRBJ2-7, with 10 bases matching TRBD2. Germline loops: CDR1 SGHRS, CDR2 YFSETQ. Germline trimming cut 0 bases from V and 4 bases from J; bases unmatched to any gene: 4. The CDR3 sequence is 15 residues long. The CDR3, as DNA: TGCGCCAGCAGCTTGGTTTCTAGCGGGAGTTACGAGCAGTACTTC. Amino acid sequence: CASSLVSSGSYEQYF.

V and J are TRBV2 and TRBJ2-2; 8 bases fit TRBD1. The CDR3 sequence is 15 residues long. V shed 6 bases and J 7 bases; nucleotides not matched to a gene: 10. Germline lookup yields CDR1 SNHLY and CDR2 FYNNEI. In DNA form, the CDR3 reads TGTGCCAGCAGGCCATGGACAGGGCTAGACGGGGAGCTGTTTTTT. This codes for CASRPWTGLDGELFF.